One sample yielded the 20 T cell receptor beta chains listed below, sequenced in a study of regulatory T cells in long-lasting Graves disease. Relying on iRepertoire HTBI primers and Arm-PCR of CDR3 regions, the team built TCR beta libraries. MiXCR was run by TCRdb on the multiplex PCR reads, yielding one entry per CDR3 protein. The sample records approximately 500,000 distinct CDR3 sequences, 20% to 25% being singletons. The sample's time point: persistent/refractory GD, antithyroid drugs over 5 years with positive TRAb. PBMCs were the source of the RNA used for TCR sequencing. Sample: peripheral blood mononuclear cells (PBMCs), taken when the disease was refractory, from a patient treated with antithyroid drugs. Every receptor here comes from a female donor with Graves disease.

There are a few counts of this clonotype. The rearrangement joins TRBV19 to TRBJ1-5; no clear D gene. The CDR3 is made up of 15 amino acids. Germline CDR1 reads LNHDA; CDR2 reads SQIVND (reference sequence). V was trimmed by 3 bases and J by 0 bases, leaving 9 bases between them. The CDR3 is CASSIADYSNQPQHF. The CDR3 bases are TGTGCCAGTAGTATTGCCGACTATAGCAATCAGCCCCAGCATTTT.

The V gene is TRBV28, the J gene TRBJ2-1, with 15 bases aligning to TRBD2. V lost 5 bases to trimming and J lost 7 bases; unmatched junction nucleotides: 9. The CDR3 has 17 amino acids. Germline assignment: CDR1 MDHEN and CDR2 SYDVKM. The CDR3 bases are TGTGCCAGCAGTCTAGGACTAGCGGGAGGGCCGGGGAATGAGCAGTTCTTC. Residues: CASSLGLAGGPGNEQFF. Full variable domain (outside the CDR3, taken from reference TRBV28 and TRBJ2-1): DVKVTQSSRYLVKRTGEKVFLECVQDMDHENMFWYRQDPGLGLRLIYFSYDVKMKEKGDIPEGYSVSREKKERFSLILESASTNQTSMYLCASSLGLAGGPGNEQFFGPGTRLTVL.

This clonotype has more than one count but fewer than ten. The CDR3 sequence: CARIQGFRANVLTF. In DNA, the CDR3 is TGTGCCAGGATCCAGGGTTTTAGGGCCAACGTCCTGACTTTC. The genes are TRBV6-1 and TRBJ2-6; D may be TRBD1 (5 bases). Germline V CDR1 and CDR2: MNHNS, SASEGT. The V gene lost 9 bases and the J gene lost 5 bases, with 14 bases spanning the gap. CDR3 length: 14 residues.

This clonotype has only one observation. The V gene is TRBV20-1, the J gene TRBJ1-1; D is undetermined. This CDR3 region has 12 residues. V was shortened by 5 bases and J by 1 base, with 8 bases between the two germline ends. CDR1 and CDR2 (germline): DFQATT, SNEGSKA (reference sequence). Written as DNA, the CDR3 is TGCAGTGCTCTCCGGCCGAACACTGAAGCTTTCTTT. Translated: CSALRPNTEAFF.

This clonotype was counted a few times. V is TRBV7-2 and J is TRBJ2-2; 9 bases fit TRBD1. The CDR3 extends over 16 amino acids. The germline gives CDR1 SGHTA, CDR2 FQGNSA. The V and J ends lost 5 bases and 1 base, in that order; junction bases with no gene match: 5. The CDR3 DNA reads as TGTGCCAGCAGCCTTGGACAGGGGCGGAACACCGGGGAGCTGTTTTTT. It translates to CASSLGQGRNTGELFF.

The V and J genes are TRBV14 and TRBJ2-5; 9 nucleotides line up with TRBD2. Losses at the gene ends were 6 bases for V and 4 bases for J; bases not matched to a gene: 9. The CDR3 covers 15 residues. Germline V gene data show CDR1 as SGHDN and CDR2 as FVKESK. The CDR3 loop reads CASSSLAGAGETQYF. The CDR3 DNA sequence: TGTGCCAGCAGTTCCTTAGCGGGAGCCGGAGAGACCCAGTACTTC.

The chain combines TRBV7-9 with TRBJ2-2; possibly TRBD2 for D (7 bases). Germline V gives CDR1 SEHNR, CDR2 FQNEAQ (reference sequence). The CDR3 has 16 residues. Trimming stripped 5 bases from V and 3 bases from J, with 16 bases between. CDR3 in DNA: TGTGCCAGCAGCCGATTGGGGGGGCTGTACACCGGGGAGCTGTTTTTT. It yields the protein CASSRLGGLYTGELFF.

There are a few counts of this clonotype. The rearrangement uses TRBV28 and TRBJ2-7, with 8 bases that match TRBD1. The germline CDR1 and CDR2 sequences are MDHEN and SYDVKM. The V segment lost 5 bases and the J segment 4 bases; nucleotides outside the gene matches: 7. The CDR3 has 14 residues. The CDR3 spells CASSLWQGAYEQYF. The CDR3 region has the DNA TGTGCCAGCAGTCTCTGGCAGGGGGCATACGAGCAGTACTTC.

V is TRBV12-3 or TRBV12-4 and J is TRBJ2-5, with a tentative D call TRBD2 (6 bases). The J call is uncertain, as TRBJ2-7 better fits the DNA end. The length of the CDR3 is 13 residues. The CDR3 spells CASTLGGTYEQYF. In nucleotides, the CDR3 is TGTGCCAGCACACTGGGAGGAACCTACGAGCAGTACTTC.

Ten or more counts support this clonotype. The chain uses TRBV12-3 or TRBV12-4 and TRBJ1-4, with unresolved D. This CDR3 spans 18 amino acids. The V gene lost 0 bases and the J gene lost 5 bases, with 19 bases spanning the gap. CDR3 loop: CASSLASRQTERNEKLFF. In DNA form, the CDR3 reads TGTGCCAGCAGTTTAGCAAGCCGACAAACCGAGAGGAATGAAAAACTGTTTTTT.

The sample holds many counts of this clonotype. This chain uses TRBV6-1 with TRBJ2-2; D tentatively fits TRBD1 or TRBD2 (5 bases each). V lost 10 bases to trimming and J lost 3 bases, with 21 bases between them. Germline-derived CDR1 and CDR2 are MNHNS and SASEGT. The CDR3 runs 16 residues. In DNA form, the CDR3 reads TGTGCCACTCGAACTATCGCATGGGACCACACCGGGGAGCTGTTTTTT. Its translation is CATRTIAWDHTGELFF.

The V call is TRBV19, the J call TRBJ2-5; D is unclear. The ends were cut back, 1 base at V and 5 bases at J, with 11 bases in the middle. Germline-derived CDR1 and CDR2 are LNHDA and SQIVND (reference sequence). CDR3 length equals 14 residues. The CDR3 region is CASSIVWAAETQYF. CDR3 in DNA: TGTGCCAGTAGTATAGTTTGGGCAGCTGAGACCCAGTACTTC.

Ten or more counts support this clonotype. The CDR3 nucleotides are TGTGCCAGCAGTTACGTAGCGGGGGAGACCCAGTACTTC. It is translated as CASSYVAGETQYF. This rearrangement joins TRBV6-5 to TRBJ2-5; TRBD2 matches 8 bases. CDR3 size: 13 residues. Losses at the gene ends were 2 bases for V and 5 bases for J; bases not matched to a gene: 1. CDR1 MNHEY and CDR2 SVGAGI come from the germline V gene.

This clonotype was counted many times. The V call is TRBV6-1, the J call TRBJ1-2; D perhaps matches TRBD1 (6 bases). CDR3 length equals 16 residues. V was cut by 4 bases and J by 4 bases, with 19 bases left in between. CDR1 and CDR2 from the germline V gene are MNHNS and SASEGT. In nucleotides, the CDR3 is TGTGCCAGCAGTGGACAAGGGGACACAATTTTCTATGGCTACACCTTC. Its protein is CASSGQGDTIFYGYTF.

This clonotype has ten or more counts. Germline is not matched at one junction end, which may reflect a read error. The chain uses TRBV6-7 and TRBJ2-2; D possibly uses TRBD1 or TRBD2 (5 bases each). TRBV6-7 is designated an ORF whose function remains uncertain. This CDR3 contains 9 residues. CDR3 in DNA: TGTGCCCCCTGGGACGGAAGGGTTTTT. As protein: CAPWDGRVF.

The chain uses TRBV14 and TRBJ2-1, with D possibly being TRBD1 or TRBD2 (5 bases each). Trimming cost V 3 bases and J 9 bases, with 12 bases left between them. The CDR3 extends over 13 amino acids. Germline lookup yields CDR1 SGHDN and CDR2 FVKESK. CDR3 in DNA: TGTGCCAGCAGCCAGCTAGGGGACGGTGAGCAGTTCTTC. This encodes CASSQLGDGEQFF.

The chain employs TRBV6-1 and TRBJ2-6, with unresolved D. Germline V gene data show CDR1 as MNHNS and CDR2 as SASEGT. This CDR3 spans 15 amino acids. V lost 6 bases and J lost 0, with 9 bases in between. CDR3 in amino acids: CASRSPTSGANVLTF. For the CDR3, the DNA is TGTGCCAGCAGATCGCCAACCTCTGGGGCCAACGTCCTGACTTTC.

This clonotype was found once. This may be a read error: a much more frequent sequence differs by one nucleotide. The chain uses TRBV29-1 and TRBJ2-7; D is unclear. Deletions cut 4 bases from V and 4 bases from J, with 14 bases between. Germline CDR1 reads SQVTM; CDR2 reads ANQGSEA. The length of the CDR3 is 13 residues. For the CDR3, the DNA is TGCAGCGTTGGATCTGGAGATGCGTACGAGCAGTACTTC. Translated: CSVGSGDAYEQYF.

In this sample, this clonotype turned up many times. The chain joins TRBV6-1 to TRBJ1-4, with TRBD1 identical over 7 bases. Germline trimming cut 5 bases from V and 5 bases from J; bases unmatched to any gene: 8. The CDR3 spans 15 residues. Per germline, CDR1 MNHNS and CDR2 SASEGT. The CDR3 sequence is CASSTRQGPNEKLFF. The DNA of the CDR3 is TGTGCCAGCAGTACCAGACAGGGACCGAATGAAAAACTGTTTTTT.

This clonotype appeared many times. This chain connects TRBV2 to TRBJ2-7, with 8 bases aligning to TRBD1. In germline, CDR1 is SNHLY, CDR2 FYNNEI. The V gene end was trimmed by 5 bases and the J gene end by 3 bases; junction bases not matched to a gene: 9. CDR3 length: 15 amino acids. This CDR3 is CASSSTGGRSYEQYF. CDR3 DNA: TGTGCCAGCAGTTCCACAGGGGGTCGAAGCTACGAGCAGTACTTC.